These 16 T cell receptor beta chains originate from one sample sequenced in a study of a mutant IDH1 vaccine in newly diagnosed glioma. These TCRs' antigens remain unknown. Time point denoted: week 47, end of study. The vaccine gave 300 ug of a 20-mer mutant IDH1 peptide subcutaneously per dose. The table came from immunoSEQ multiplex PCR; TCRdb's copy has only in-frame clones and leaves some out. The sample records fewer than 45,000 clones, less than 85% being singletons. This sample comprised PBMCs, obtained from a glioma patient whose treatment included an IDH1 peptide vaccine. Receptor source: a man between 18 and 29 years old with glioma. Some clones in this sample may be carry-over from other donors' samples.

The chain uses TRBV4-1 and TRBJ1-1, with D tentatively TRBD1 (6 bases). The length of the CDR3 is 14 residues. Germline values: CDR1 MGHRA, CDR2 YSYEKL. Trimming pared 0 bases from V and 5 bases from J, leaving 10 bases between. This chain's CDR3 is CASSQDQGRTEAFF. In DNA form, the CDR3 reads TGCGCCAGCAGCCAAGACCAGGGGCGGACTGAAGCTTTCTTT.

The chain has TRBV4-1 and TRBJ2-1; TRBD2 aligns across 8 bases. This CDR3 contains 17 residues. Germline CDR1 is MGHRA and CDR2 is YSYEKL. The V and J ends lost 0 bases and 0 bases, in that order; junction bases with no gene match: 4. DNA of the CDR3: TGCGCCAGCAGCCAAGAGGGCCTAGCGGGCTCCTACAATGAGCAGTTCTTC. Its protein product is CASSQEGLAGSYNEQFF.

The CDR3 DNA reads TGCGCCAGCAGCTCGGGACTAGCGGGCCCCTACAATGAGCAGTTCTTC. This translates into CASSSGLAGPYNEQFF. This rearrangement joins TRBV5-1 to TRBJ2-1, with 12 nucleotides matching TRBD2. Trimming cost V 3 bases and J 2 bases; bases outside gene matches: 3. CDR1 SGHRS and CDR2 YFSETQ come from the germline V gene. This CDR3 has 16 residues.

This chain links TRBV6-5 with TRBJ2-7; 10 bases agree with TRBD2. V dropped 5 bases and J dropped 4; count of bases not matched to a gene: 8. This CDR3 region has 15 residues. Germline CDR1 and CDR2: MNHEY and SVGAGI. The CDR3 DNA reads TGTGCCAGCAGTCTCCTCCGGACTAGCGGATACGAGCAGTACTTC. Amino acid sequence: CASSLLRTSGYEQYF.

This clone was seen a few times. J is TRBJ2-5 and V is TRBV28; D gene uncertain. Looked up from germline, CDR1 is MDHEN and CDR2 is SYDVKM. The CDR3 is 12 residues long. The V end was cut by 2 bases, the J end by 7 bases, with 8 bases between. The DNA of the CDR3 is TGTGCCAGCAGTTTAAGGTTCGGGACCCAGTACTTC. Translation: CASSLRFGTQYF.

This clone was picked up one time. J is TRBJ1-2 and V is TRBV6-5; no firm D call. Germline CDR1 reads MNHEY; CDR2 reads SVGAGI. The V and J ends lost 5 bases and 3 bases respectively, with 13 bases between them. The CDR3 has 14 amino acids. CDR3 residues: CASSLNEVHYGYTF. The CDR3 region has the DNA TGTGCCAGCAGTCTTAACGAAGTCCACTATGGCTACACCTTC.

This clone was found a few times. The chain combines TRBV9 with TRBJ1-3; 9 bases agree with TRBD1. Looked up from germline, CDR1 is SGDLS and CDR2 is YYNGEE. The CDR3 spans 14 residues. J gave up 4 bases and V 7 bases, and 6 bases lay outside the gene matches. CDR3 region: CASGTGGEGNTIYF. As DNA, the CDR3 is TGTGCCAGCGGAACAGGGGGCGAGGGAAACACCATATATTTT.

This clone is labeled as medium-sized (0.01 to 0.1%). The chain carries TRBV19 and TRBJ2-7; the D is unclear. The CDR3 is made up of 14 amino acids. Per germline, CDR1 LNHDA and CDR2 SQIVND (reference sequence). With 2 bases removed from V and 0 bases from J, the gap between germline ends came to 8 bases. The CDR3 here is CASSITHNSYEQYF. The CDR3 nucleotides are TGTGCCAGTAGTATAACCCACAACTCCTACGAGCAGTACTTC.

DNA of the CDR3: TGTGCCATCAGCGTCGAGAGGGAATATCAGCCCCAGCATTTT. Amino acids: CAISVEREYQPQHF. The chain employs TRBV10-3 and TRBJ1-5; D call uncertain. V lost 6 bases to trimming and J lost 5 bases, with 14 bases between them. The CDR3 spans 14 residues. Looked up from germline, CDR1 is ENHRY and CDR2 is SYGVKD.

V is TRBV5-6 and J is TRBJ1-1; D is undetermined. Germline CDR1 SGHDT, CDR2 YYEEEE. The CDR3 runs 13 residues. The V and J ends lost 1 base and 6 bases respectively, with 10 bases between them. CDR3 sequence (DNA): TGTGCCAGCAGCTTGTCGCGACACTCTGAAGCTTTCTTT. Translated: CASSLSRHSEAFF.

The chain joins TRBV6-5 to TRBJ1-2, with D perhaps TRBD1 (6 bases). There are 13 residues in the CDR3. Germline assignment: CDR1 MNHEY and CDR2 SVGAGI. The V end lost 0 bases, the J end lost 6 bases, and 8 bases lay between the germline ends. DNA of the CDR3: TGTGCCAGCAGTTACTCCGGGGGGCATGGCTACACCTTC. It encodes CASSYSGGHGYTF.

The chain couples TRBV9 to TRBJ1-1; no clear D. The V gene lost 0 bases and the J gene lost 6 bases, with 12 bases spanning the gap. This CDR3 is built from 14 residues. Germline V gene sequence: CDR1 SGDLS, CDR2 YYNGEE. The CDR3, as DNA: TGTGCCAGCAGCGTAGTAATGGGATATCCTGAAGCTTTCTTT. It specifies CASSVVMGYPEAFF.

This chain connects TRBV7-9 to TRBJ1-1; D unclear. The CDR3 runs 12 residues. Germline CDR1 reads SEHNR; CDR2 reads FQNEAQ (reference sequence). The germline V and J ends were trimmed by 3 bases and 5 bases, with 7 bases remaining between them. The CDR3 region has the DNA TGTGCCAGCAGCTTTGGGTGGACTGAAGCTTTCTTT. Translation: CASSFGWTEAFF.

CDR3 in amino acids: CASSQGVGIGYEQYF. In DNA, the CDR3 is TGTGCCAGCAGCCAAGGGGTTGGTATAGGCTACGAGCAGTACTTC. The rearrangement uses TRBV14 and TRBJ2-7; unclear D gene. Germline-derived CDR1 and CDR2 are SGHDN and FVKESK. The CDR3 is 15 amino acids. V was trimmed by 1 base and J by 3 bases, leaving 13 bases between them. The complete variable domain, with remaining parts taken from reference TRBV14 and TRBJ2-7, reads EAGVTQFPSHSVIEKGQTVTLRCDPISGHDNLYWYRRVMGKEIKFLLHFVKESKQDESGMPNNRFLAERTGGTYSTLKVQPAELEDSGVYFCASSQGVGIGYEQYFGPGTRLTVT.

The DNA for the CDR3 is TGTGCCACCAGCAGAGCTCCCAGCGGGAGTAACACAGATACGCAGTATTTT. Amino acid sequence: CATSRAPSGSNTDTQYF. The J gene is TRBJ2-3, the V gene TRBV15; 8 positions agree with TRBD2. This CDR3 has 17 amino acids. With V trimmed by 1 base and J by 2 bases, 8 bases remained unmatched. Germline V lookup: CDR1 LNHNV, CDR2 YYDKDF (reference sequence).

This chain links TRBV30 with TRBJ1-2; D is ambiguous. Germline CDR1 GTSNPN, CDR2 SVGIG (reference sequence). The CDR3 contains 16 residues. V gave up 4 bases and J gave up 2 bases, with 20 bases separating them. In DNA form, the CDR3 reads TGTGCCTGGACTGATCGACGGACCGGGAGAAACTATGGCTACACCTTC. Protein: CAWTDRRTGRNYGYTF.